This TCR beta chain was retrieved from a study of CD8 T cells in ankylosing spondylitis. As concerns this clonotype: The antigen is not known.

General study points: Blood from ankylosing spondylitis patients appeared to carry a characteristic roughly 8-variant TCR beta motif.

MiXCR, run by TCRdb on the 5' RACE reads, gives a single entry per CDR3 protein. Of almost 400,000 distinct CDR3 sequences in the sample, 20% to 25% were seen once. With 3 bases removed from V and 0 bases from J, the gap between germline ends came to 13 bases. From germline, CDR1 is SGHNT and CDR2 YYREEE (reference sequence). This CDR3 comprises 15 residues. The chain carries TRBV5-4 and TRBJ2-7; no clear D. The source is a male donor with ankylosing spondylitis. The sample consisted of blood, either unsorted or a sorted T cell fraction (not recorded which). The CDR3: CASSSEVGYSYEQYF. The CDR3, as DNA: TGTGCCAGCAGCTCCGAAGTAGGCTACTCCTACGAGCAGTACTTC.